Following are 12 T cell receptor beta chains from one sample sequenced in a study of T cell repertoires in cytomegalovirus infection. TCRdb reanalysed the reads using MiXCR and keeps one entry per CDR3 protein. There are 680,000 or so distinct CDR3 sequences in the sample; 30% to 35% occur only once, and around a sixth lies in the top ten. These receptors have no identified antigens. This specimen was cultured PBMCs, taken from culture after CMV antigen stimulation. The receptors were sampled from a human donor in good health (CMV status not recorded). Some clones in this sample may be carry-over from other donors' samples.

This chain connects TRBV11-2 to TRBJ2-1, with TRBD2 matching over 7 bases. Germline V gives CDR1 SGHAT, CDR2 FQNNGV. With 1 base clipped from V and 0 bases from J, the junction kept 12 bases outside the gene matches. CDR3 length: 19 residues. The chain's CDR3 is CASSLALAEYESSYNEQFF. The CDR3 coding sequence is TGTGCCAGCAGCTTAGCCCTAGCGGAATACGAGAGCTCCTACAATGAGCAGTTCTTC.

The chain carries TRBV29-1 and TRBJ2-1, with D perhaps assigned TRBD1 or TRBD2 (5 bases each). Trimming stripped 7 bases from V and 0 bases from J, with 13 bases between. Germline V gives CDR1 SQVTM, CDR2 ANQGSEA. The CDR3 has 14 residues. The CDR3 nucleotides are TGCAGCGCCGACCCAGGGAGCTCCTACAATGAGCAGTTCTTC. This sequence encodes CSADPGSSYNEQFF.

This clonotype was recorded a few times. The V and J genes are TRBV27 and TRBJ2-1; 9 bases align to TRBD2. Germline V gene sequence: CDR1 MNHEY, CDR2 SMNVEV (reference sequence). J lost 5 bases, V lost 5 bases, and 7 bases had no gene match. The CDR3 runs 15 residues. The CDR3 reads CASSPFSGSDNEQFF. CDR3 sequence (DNA): TGTGCCAGCAGTCCCTTTAGCGGGAGCGACAATGAGCAGTTCTTC.

This chain uses TRBV2 with TRBJ2-5; 10 bases fit TRBD2. The CDR3 is made up of 16 amino acids. Per germline, CDR1 SNHLY and CDR2 FYNNEI. Trimming at V came to 5 bases and at J to 5 bases, leaving 11 bases not matched to a gene. The CDR3 sequence is CASSPLAGAGGETQYF. CDR3 nucleotide sequence: TGTGCCAGCAGTCCCCTAGCGGGGGCCGGGGGTGAGACCCAGTACTTC.

The chain uses TRBV24-1 and TRBJ2-5; no firm D call. This CDR3 is 14 amino acids long. CDR1 and CDR2 (germline): KGHDR, SFDVKD. Between the trimmed V and J ends, which lost 9 bases and 7 bases, there was a span of 20 bases. The CDR3 spells CATSTVAERGTQYF. The CDR3 nucleotides read TGTGCCACCTCTACAGTCGCGGAGAGAGGGACCCAGTACTTC.

This clonotype was counted many times. The V gene is TRBV7-2, the J gene TRBJ1-2; possibly TRBD1 for D (5 bases). This CDR3 has 15 residues. CDR1 and CDR2 (germline): SGHTA, FQGNSA. V was clipped by 2 bases and J by 3 bases, with 13 bases between them. The CDR3 bases are TGTGCCAGCAGCTTAAGGGGCGGGAGTGACTATGGCTACACCTTC. Translation gives CASSLRGGSDYGYTF.

The rearrangement links TRBV20-1 to TRBJ2-6, with unresolved D. This CDR3 is 13 amino acids long. In germline, CDR1 is DFQATT, CDR2 SNEGSKA (reference sequence). The ends were cut back, 1 base at V and 7 bases at J, with 8 bases in the middle. This chain's CDR3 is CSARAPGANVLTF. The CDR3 nucleotides read TGCAGTGCTAGAGCTCCCGGCGCCAACGTCCTGACTTTC.

V gene TRBV6-1 combines with J gene TRBJ1-1; weak D call: TRBD1 (5 bases). With 5 bases removed from V and 7 bases from J, the gap between germline ends came to 11 bases. There are 12 residues in the CDR3. Germline loops: CDR1 MNHNS, CDR2 SASEGT. CDR3 protein: CASSSRGFEAFF. The CDR3, as DNA: TGTGCCAGCAGTTCGAGGGGATTTGAAGCTTTCTTT.

This clonotype was observed at least ten times. The chain employs TRBV7-2 and TRBJ2-3; D is uncertain. Trimming left V 6 bases short and J 4 bases short, with 11 bases between. Germline loops: CDR1 SGHTA, CDR2 FQGNSA. The CDR3 has 13 residues. The CDR3 loop is CASRDQPADTQYF. DNA for the CDR3: TGTGCCAGCAGGGATCAGCCCGCAGATACGCAGTATTTT.

This clonotype was counted only a few times. J is TRBJ2-1 and V is TRBV6-1; D unresolved. The germline gives CDR1 MNHNS, CDR2 SASEGT. Trimming cost V 3 bases and J 12 bases, with 9 bases left between them. The CDR3 consists of 11 residues. CDR3 nucleotides: TGTGCCAGCAGTGATCTAAGTTGGCAGTTCTTC. Amino acid sequence: CASSDLSWQFF.

The CDR3 nucleotides read TGTGCCAGCAGTAGATTATGGACAGGGTCGAATACGCAGTATTTT. As protein: CASSRLWTGSNTQYF. The gene calls are TRBV2 and TRBJ2-3, with 8 nucleotides matching TRBD1. The junction had 11 bases not matched to a gene; V was cut back by 5 bases and J by 7 bases. Germline V CDR1 and CDR2: SNHLY, FYNNEI. CDR3 length equals 15 residues.

The chain links TRBV12-3 or TRBV12-4 to TRBJ2-2, with D hard to call. Trimming removed 6 bases at V and 6 bases at J, with 14 bases between. CDR3 size: 14 residues. The CDR3 region is CASSPLGASGELFF. DNA for the CDR3: TGTGCCAGCAGCCCCCTGGGCGCCTCCGGGGAGCTGTTTTTT.